This T cell receptor beta chain was recovered during a study of Graves' ophthalmopathy and Graves' hyperthyroidism. Researchers took RNA transcripts and amplified TCR beta CDR3 regions from them. The library came from an HTBI-primed first-round RT-PCR and a second-round multiplex PCR. TCRdb processed the multiplex PCR reads anew with MiXCR; each CDR3 protein has one entry. Counted here are about 740,000 distinct CDR3 sequences, roughly two fifths occurring once; the ten biggest clones make up approximately 43%. What supplied the PBMCs was more than 7.5 ml of fresh peripheral blood. Remarks on this clonotype: Sequence at one end of the junction differs from germline and may be a read error.

The origin of this receptor is an adult man with Graves' ophthalmopathy. The material sequenced was peripheral blood.

The CDR3 loop reads CASSQATGSNSPLHF. The CDR3 nucleotides are TGCGCCAGCAGCCAAGCCACAGGGTCCAATTCACCCCTCCACTTT. The chain recombines TRBV7-9 with TRBJ1-6, with TRBD1 as a possible D gene (6 bases). The V gene's germline CDR1 is SEHNR and CDR2 FQNEAQ (reference sequence). The CDR3 covers 15 residues.